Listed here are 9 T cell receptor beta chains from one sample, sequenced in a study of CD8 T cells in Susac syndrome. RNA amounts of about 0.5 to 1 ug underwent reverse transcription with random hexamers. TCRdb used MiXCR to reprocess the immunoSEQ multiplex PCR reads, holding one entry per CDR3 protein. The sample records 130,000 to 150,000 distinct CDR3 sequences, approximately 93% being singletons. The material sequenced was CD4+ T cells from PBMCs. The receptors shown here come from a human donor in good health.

Written as DNA, the CDR3 is TGTGCCAGCTCACCACCGTATCTAGCGGGAGAGGGGGTAGGAAACATTCAGTACTTC. It specifies CASSPPYLAGEGVGNIQYF. V gene TRBV18 combines with J gene TRBJ2-4, with 10 bases identical to TRBD2. CDR3 length: 19 residues. CDR1 KGHSH and CDR2 LQKENI come from the germline V gene. Trimming at V came to 0 bases and at J to 6 bases, leaving 14 bases not matched to a gene.

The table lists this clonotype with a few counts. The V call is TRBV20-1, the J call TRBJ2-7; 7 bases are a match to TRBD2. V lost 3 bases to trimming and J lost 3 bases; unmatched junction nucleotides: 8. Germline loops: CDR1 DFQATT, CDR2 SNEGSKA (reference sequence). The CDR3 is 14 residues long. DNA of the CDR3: TGCAGTGCTAGGGCTAGCGGCACCGTCTACGAGCAGTACTTC. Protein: CSARASGTVYEQYF.

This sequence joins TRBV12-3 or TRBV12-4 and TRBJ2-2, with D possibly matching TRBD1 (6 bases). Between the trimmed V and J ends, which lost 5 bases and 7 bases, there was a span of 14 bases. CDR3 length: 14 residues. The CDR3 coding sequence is TGTGCCAGCAGTAGGTCAGGGGTGGTCGGGGAGCTGTTTTTT. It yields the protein CASSRSGVVGELFF.

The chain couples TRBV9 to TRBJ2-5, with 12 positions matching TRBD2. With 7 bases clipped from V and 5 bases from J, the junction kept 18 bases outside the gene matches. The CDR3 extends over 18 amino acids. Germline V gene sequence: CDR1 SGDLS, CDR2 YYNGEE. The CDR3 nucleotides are TGTGCCAGCCCTCTTTGTGGGGCTAGCGGGAGGGCCGGTGAGACCCAGTACTTC. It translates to CASPLCGASGRAGETQYF.

CDR3 DNA: TGTGCCAGCAGTGAAGACACCTACGAGCAGTACTTC. Amino acids: CASSEDTYEQYF. The V and J genes are TRBV25-1 and TRBJ2-7; unclear D gene. The CDR3 runs 12 residues. Germline CDR1 and CDR2: MGHDK and SYGVNS. Trimming took off 2 bases at V and 2 bases at J, with 4 bases between the two ends.

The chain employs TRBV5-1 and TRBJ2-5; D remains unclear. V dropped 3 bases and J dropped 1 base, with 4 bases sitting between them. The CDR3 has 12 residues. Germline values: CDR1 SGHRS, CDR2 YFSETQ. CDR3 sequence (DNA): TGCGCCAGCAGCTACATCCAAGAGACCCAGTACTTC. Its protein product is CASSYIQETQYF.

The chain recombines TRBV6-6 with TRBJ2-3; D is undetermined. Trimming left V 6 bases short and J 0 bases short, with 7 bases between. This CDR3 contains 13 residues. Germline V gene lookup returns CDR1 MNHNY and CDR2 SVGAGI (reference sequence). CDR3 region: CASRESSTDTQYF. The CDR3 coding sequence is TGTGCCAGCAGGGAGTCTAGCACAGATACGCAGTATTTT.

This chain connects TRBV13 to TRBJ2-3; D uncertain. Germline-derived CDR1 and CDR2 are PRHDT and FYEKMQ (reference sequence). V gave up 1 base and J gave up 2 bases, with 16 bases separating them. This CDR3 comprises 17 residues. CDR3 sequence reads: CASSLALLVQDTDTQYF. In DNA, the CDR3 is TGTGCCAGCAGCTTAGCCCTTCTGGTCCAGGACACAGATACGCAGTATTTT.

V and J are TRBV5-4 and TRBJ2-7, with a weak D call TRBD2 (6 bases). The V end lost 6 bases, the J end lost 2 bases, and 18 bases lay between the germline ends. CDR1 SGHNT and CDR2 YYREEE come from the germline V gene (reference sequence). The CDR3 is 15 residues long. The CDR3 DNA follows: TGTGCCAGCACCACTGACAACGGGGGACCCTACGAGCAGTACTTC. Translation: CASTTDNGGPYEQYF.